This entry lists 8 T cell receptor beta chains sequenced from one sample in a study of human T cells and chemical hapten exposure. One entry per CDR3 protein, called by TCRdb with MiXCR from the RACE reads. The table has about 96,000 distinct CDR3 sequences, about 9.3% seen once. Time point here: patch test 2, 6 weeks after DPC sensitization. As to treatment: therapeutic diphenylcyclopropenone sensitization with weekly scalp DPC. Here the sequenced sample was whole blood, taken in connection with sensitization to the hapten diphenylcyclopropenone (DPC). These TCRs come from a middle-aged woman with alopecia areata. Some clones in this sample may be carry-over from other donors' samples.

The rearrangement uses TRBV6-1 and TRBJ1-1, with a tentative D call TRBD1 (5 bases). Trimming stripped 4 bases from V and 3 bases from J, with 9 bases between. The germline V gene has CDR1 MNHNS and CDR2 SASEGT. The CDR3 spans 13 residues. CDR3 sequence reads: CASSVGTDTEAFF. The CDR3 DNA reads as TGTGCCAGCAGTGTGGGGACGGACACTGAAGCTTTCTTT.

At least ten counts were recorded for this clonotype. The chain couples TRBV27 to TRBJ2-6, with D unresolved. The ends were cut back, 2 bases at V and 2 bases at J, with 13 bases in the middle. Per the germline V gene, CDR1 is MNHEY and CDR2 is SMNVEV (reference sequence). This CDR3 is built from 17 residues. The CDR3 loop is CASSLGSLLTGANVLTF. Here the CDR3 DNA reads TGTGCCAGCAGTTTAGGGTCACTGCTTACTGGGGCCAACGTCCTGACTTTC.

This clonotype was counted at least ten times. For the CDR3, the DNA is TGTGCCAGCAGCTTAGCTTCACCGGACAATGAGCAGTTCTTC. Encoded protein: CASSLASPDNEQFF. The chain links TRBV7-3 to TRBJ2-1; D gene uncertain. The CDR3 loop spans 14 amino acids. The V gene's germline CDR1 is SGHTA and CDR2 FQGTGA. The germline V and J ends were trimmed by 2 bases and 5 bases, with 10 bases remaining between them.

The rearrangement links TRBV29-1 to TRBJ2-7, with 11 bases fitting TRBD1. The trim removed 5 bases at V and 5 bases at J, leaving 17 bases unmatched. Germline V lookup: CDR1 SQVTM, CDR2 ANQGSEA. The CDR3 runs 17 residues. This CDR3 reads CSVLLKPGQGVMNEQYF. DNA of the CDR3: TGCAGCGTTTTGTTAAAACCGGGACAGGGGGTTATGAACGAGCAGTACTTC.

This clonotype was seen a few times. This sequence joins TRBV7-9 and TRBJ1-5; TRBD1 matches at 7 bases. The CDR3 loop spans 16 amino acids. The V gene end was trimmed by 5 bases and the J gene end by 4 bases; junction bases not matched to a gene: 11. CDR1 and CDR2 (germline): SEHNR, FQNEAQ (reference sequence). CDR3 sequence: CASSQAVGQENQPQHF. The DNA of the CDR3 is TGTGCCAGCAGCCAAGCTGTTGGACAGGAGAATCAGCCCCAGCATTTT.

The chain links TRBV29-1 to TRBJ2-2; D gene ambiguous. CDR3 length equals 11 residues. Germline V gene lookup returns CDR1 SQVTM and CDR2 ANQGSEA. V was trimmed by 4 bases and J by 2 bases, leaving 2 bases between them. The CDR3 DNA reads TGCAGCGTTGTCAACACCGGGGAGCTGTTTTTT. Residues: CSVVNTGELFF.

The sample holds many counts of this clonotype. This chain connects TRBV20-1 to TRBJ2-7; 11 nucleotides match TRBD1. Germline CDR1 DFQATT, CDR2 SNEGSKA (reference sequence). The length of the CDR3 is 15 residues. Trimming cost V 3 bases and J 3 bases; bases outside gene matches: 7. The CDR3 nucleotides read TGCAGTGCTAGTAAAGGGACAGGGGGAGGCTACGAGCAGTACTTC. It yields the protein CSASKGTGGGYEQYF.

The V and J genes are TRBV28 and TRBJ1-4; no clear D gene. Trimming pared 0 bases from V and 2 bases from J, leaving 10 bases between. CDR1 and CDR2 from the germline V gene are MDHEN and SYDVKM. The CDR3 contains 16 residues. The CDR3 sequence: CASSLWGLSTNEKLFF. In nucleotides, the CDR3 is TGTGCCAGCAGTTTATGGGGGTTGTCGACTAATGAAAAACTGTTTTTT.